The 20 T cell receptor beta chains below all came from one sample that was sequenced in a study of identical twins. TCRdb re-called the 5' RACE reads with MiXCR, one entry per CDR3 protein. The profile shows about 280,000 distinct CDR3 sequences, about 8.1% of them singletons. In addition, the sample was reused for a study of yellow fever vaccine responses in identical twins.

Sequenced: memory (CD45RO+) T cells sorted from blood. These receptor sequences come from a woman aged 18-29 years in good health.

This clonotype was seen more than once but under ten times. The V and J genes are TRBV5-4 and TRBJ1-1, with D perhaps TRBD1 (5 bases). The CDR3 contains 16 residues. The V gene lost 3 bases and the J gene lost 0 bases, with 15 bases spanning the gap. Germline assignment: CDR1 SGHNT and CDR2 YYREEE (reference sequence). In nucleotides, the CDR3 is TGTGCCAGCAGCTGGGACGGCCCCGGCATGAACACTGAAGCTTTCTTT. The encoded protein is CASSWDGPGMNTEAFF.

The V gene is TRBV28, the J gene TRBJ2-5; D might be TRBD1 or TRBD2, each matching 5 bases. The CDR3 runs to 15 residues. The germline V gene encodes CDR1 MDHEN and CDR2 SYDVKM. V lost 7 bases and J 2 bases, leaving 17 bases between the germline ends. CDR3 region: CASIPRGRGQETQYF. The CDR3 DNA is TGTGCCAGCATCCCGAGGGGTAGGGGTCAAGAGACCCAGTACTTC.

The V call is TRBV6-1, the J call TRBJ1-1; 8 nucleotides align to TRBD1. CDR3 length: 15 residues. The trim removed 5 bases at V and 1 base at J, leaving 6 bases unmatched. Germline lookup yields CDR1 MNHNS and CDR2 SASEGT. The CDR3 is CASSRDRGQNTEAFF. For the CDR3, the DNA is TGTGCCAGCAGTAGAGACAGGGGCCAGAACACTGAAGCTTTCTTT.

This clonotype was picked up many times. The CDR3: CAILSRGSNEQYF. The CDR3 nucleotides are TGTGCCATCCTGTCGCGCGGGAGTAACGAGCAGTACTTC. The chain has TRBV10-3 and TRBJ2-7; 7 positions match TRBD2. The length of the CDR3 is 13 residues. After removal of 8 bases from V and 5 bases from J, the junction contained 9 bases not matched to a gene. In germline, CDR1 is ENHRY, CDR2 SYGVKD.

This clonotype was seen a handful of times. V is TRBV6-1 and J is TRBJ1-1; D ambiguous. The CDR3 covers 13 residues. Trimming left V 7 bases short and J 1 base short, with 10 bases between. CDR1 and CDR2 (germline): MNHNS, SASEGT. The chain's CDR3 is CASTEGANTEAFF. The CDR3 DNA sequence: TGTGCCAGCACCGAGGGAGCGAACACTGAAGCTTTCTTT.

This clonotype was detected only a few times. This chain links TRBV29-1 with TRBJ2-2; 10 nucleotides agree with TRBD1. V was pared by 6 bases and J by 7 bases, with 14 bases of the junction left unmatched. This CDR3 comprises 16 residues. Germline V gene sequence: CDR1 SQVTM, CDR2 ANQGSEA. CDR3 loop: CSVHPGRTGGGGELFF. The CDR3 DNA is TGCAGCGTGCACCCCGGAAGGACAGGGGGTGGCGGGGAGCTGTTTTTT.

The genes are TRBV3-1 and TRBJ2-2, with a possible D match to TRBD1 (5 bases). The CDR3 is 13 amino acids. Germline V CDR1 and CDR2: LGHDT, YNNKEL (reference sequence). Trimming took off 3 bases at V and 6 bases at J, with 8 bases between the two ends. The CDR3 DNA reads TGTGCCAGCAGCCAGACAGTGGCCGGGGAGCTGTTTTTT. Its translation: CASSQTVAGELFF. Together with reference TRBV3-1 and TRBJ2-2, the CDR3 gives the full variable domain: DTAVSQTPKYLVTQMGNDKSIKCEQNLGHDTMYWYKQDSKKFLKIMFSYNNKELIINETVPNRFSPKSPDKAHLNLHINSLELGDSAVYFCASSQTVAGELFFGEGSRLTVL.

This clonotype was recorded a few times. The chain uses TRBV20-1 and TRBJ2-4, with D tentatively TRBD1 or TRBD2 (6 bases each). The germline V and J ends were trimmed by 1 base and 1 base, with 8 bases remaining between them. This CDR3 is 14 amino acids long. Germline CDR1 reads DFQATT; CDR2 reads SNEGSKA (reference sequence). CDR3 coding DNA: TGCAGTGCTAGAGGAGGGGGGGCCAAAAACATTCAGTACTTC. Translation: CSARGGGAKNIQYF.

This clonotype has more than one count but fewer than ten. The chain combines TRBV7-3 with TRBJ2-5, with D maybe TRBD1 (5 bases). The CDR3 spans 16 residues. Germline CDR1 reads SGHTA; CDR2 reads FQGTGA. Deletions cut 6 bases from V and 5 bases from J, with 22 bases between. CDR3 DNA sequence: TGTGCCAGCAGTCCTAGTGGACGGTCAAAGGGGGAGACCCAGTACTTC. This codes for CASSPSGRSKGETQYF.

This clonotype was picked up many times. The chain joins TRBV10-3 to TRBJ2-2, with D possibly being TRBD2 (6 bases). Germline loops: CDR1 ENHRY, CDR2 SYGVKD. V dropped 10 bases and J dropped 0 bases, with 12 bases sitting between them. The CDR3 has 14 residues. DNA for the CDR3: TGTGCCACGAGCCTAGCGTCGAACACCGGGGAGCTGTTTTTT. As protein: CATSLASNTGELFF.

This clonotype was counted only a few times. This chain uses TRBV10-3 with TRBJ2-7, with 16 bases matching TRBD2. The germline CDR1 and CDR2 sequences are ENHRY and SYGVKD. V shed 2 bases and J 4 bases; nucleotides not matched to a gene: 5. This CDR3 comprises 17 residues. The CDR3 region is CAISEGTSGRARYEQYF. In DNA form, the CDR3 reads TGTGCCATCAGTGAGGGGACTAGCGGGAGGGCCCGGTACGAGCAGTACTTC.

This clonotype appeared many times. The CDR3 DNA reads as TGTGCCATCAGTCCGGACAGGGGTACCGGGGAGCTGTTTTTT. It specifies CAISPDRGTGELFF. The V gene is TRBV10-3, the J gene TRBJ2-2, with 9 bases identical to TRBD1. Germline assignment: CDR1 ENHRY and CDR2 SYGVKD. This CDR3 has 14 residues. V was pared by 5 bases and J by 5 bases, with 3 bases of the junction left unmatched.

The rearrangement joins TRBV27 to TRBJ2-1, with 8 bases fitting TRBD2. Germline V gene sequence: CDR1 MNHEY, CDR2 SMNVEV (reference sequence). The CDR3 has 19 residues. With V trimmed by 3 bases and J by 2 bases, 15 bases remained unmatched. CDR3 DNA: TGTGCCAGCAGTTTGAGGGGGACGTCAGCGGGAGTGACCTACAATGAGCAGTTCTTC. It translates to CASSLRGTSAGVTYNEQFF.

This clonotype showed up just a few times. The chain uses TRBV12-3 or TRBV12-4 and TRBJ2-3; a weak D match, TRBD2 (5 bases). The ends were cut back, 8 bases at V and 6 bases at J, with 9 bases in the middle. This CDR3 spans 11 amino acids. The CDR3 sequence is CASGSGDTQYF. The CDR3 DNA is TGTGCCAGCGGGAGTGGCGATACGCAGTATTTT.

This clonotype was observed at least ten times. The chain uses TRBV20-1 and TRBJ1-2, with 9 bases lining up with TRBD1. The CDR3 loop spans 12 amino acids. V was clipped by 6 bases and J by 4 bases; unmatched bases: 3. CDR1 and CDR2 from the germline V gene are DFQATT and SNEGSKA (reference sequence). The CDR3 DNA reads TGCAGTGCAGCACAGGGGGCCTATGGCTACACCTTC. As protein: CSAAQGAYGYTF.

This clonotype was seen at least ten times. V usage is TRBV5-1 and J usage is TRBJ1-2; 8 positions agree with TRBD1. J lost 6 bases, V lost 4 bases, and 2 bases had no gene match. Germline CDR1 and CDR2: SGHRS and YFSETQ. The length of the CDR3 is 12 residues. The CDR3 DNA sequence: TGCGCCAGCAGCGTGGACAGGGATGGCTACACCTTC. Protein: CASSVDRDGYTF.

The sample holds many counts of this clonotype. The J gene is TRBJ2-3, the V gene TRBV2; either TRBD1 or TRBD2 may supply D (6 bases each). This CDR3 contains 21 residues. Germline V gene sequence: CDR1 SNHLY, CDR2 FYNNEI. V lost 4 bases, J lost 0 bases, and 29 bases lay in between. CDR3 bases: TGTGCCAGCAGTGGGGGTGGGGTACAGGGACTTAAAGGACCTAGCACAGATACGCAGTATTTT. This encodes CASSGGGVQGLKGPSTDTQYF.

This clonotype showed up many times. The V gene is TRBV11-2, the J gene TRBJ1-6; 7 positions agree with TRBD1. Per germline, CDR1 SGHAT and CDR2 FQNNGV. V shed 1 base, J shed 5 bases, and the junction held 2 bases outside the gene matches. The CDR3 is 15 residues long. The CDR3, as DNA: TGTGCCAGCAGCTTAGGACAGGGCAATAATTCACCCCTCCACTTT. Its protein is CASSLGQGNNSPLHF.

In this sample, this clonotype turned up many times. V gene TRBV5-1 combines with J gene TRBJ2-5; D remains unclear. V was trimmed by 0 bases and J by 0 bases, leaving 3 bases between them. The germline gives CDR1 SGHRS, CDR2 YFSETQ. This CDR3 comprises 13 residues. For the CDR3, the DNA is TGCGCCAGCAGCTTGGGGTACCAAGAGACCCAGTACTTC. It translates to CASSLGYQETQYF.

J is TRBJ2-3 and V is TRBV7-3; the match to TRBD2 covers 9 bases. The CDR3 sequence is 17 residues long. The V and J ends lost 5 bases and 4 bases, in that order; junction bases with no gene match: 13. Germline CDR1 is SGHTA and CDR2 is FQGTGA. CDR3 coding DNA: TGTGCCAGCAGCCCCGCGAGGATAGCGGGAGCCCCAGATACGCAGTATTTT. This sequence encodes CASSPARIAGAPDTQYF.